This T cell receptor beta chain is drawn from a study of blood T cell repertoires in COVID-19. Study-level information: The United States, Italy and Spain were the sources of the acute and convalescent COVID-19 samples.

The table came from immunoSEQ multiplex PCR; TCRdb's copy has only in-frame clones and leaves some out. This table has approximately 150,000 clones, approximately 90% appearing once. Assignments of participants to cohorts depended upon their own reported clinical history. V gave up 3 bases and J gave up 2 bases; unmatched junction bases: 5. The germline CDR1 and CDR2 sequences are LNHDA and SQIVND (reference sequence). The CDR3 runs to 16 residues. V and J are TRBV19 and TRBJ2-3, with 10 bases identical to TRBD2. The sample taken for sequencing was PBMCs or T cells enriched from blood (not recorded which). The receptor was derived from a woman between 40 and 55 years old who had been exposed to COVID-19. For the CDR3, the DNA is TGTGCCAGTAGTATGGGCCTAGCGGGAGCCACAGATACGCAGTATTTT. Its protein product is CASSMGLAGATDTQYF.